The 18 T cell receptor beta chains presented below share a single source sample, sequenced in a study of T cells after yellow fever vaccination. TCRdb re-derived calls from the 5' RACE reads in MiXCR, one entry per CDR3 protein. Of 300,000 or so distinct CDR3 sequences in the sample, under 5% were seen once. The sample in question was PBMCs, obtained 5 days after the yellow fever booster vaccination. All receptors come from a man younger than 30 who received the YFV17D yellow fever vaccine.

The chain employs TRBV4-1 and TRBJ1-5; D not certain. Per the germline V gene, CDR1 is MGHRA and CDR2 is YSYEKL. Trimming took off 7 bases at V and 4 bases at J, with 17 bases between the two ends. The CDR3 has 15 residues. The CDR3 protein is CASTPDPVRNQPQHF. The CDR3 region has the DNA TGCGCCAGCACACCGGACCCGGTTCGTAATCAGCCCCAGCATTTT.

The V call is TRBV5-1, the J call TRBJ1-6; 7 positions match TRBD1. CDR1 and CDR2 (germline): SGHRS, YFSETQ. The V and J ends lost 0 bases and 6 bases, in that order; junction bases with no gene match: 3. The CDR3 loop spans 15 amino acids. The CDR3: CASSLDRGLNSPLHF. CDR3 nucleotide sequence: TGCGCCAGCAGCTTGGATAGGGGGCTTAATTCACCCCTCCACTTT.

This clonotype was picked up many times. The gene calls are TRBV7-2 and TRBJ2-3; 10 nucleotides line up with TRBD2. Per the germline V gene, CDR1 is SGHTA and CDR2 is FQGNSA. V lost 1 base and J lost 4; bases outside the gene matches: 5. This CDR3 has 16 amino acids. The CDR3 DNA follows: TGTGCCAGCAGCTTAGTCAATAGCGGGGGGTCAGATACGCAGTATTTT. Its protein is CASSLVNSGGSDTQYF.

The J gene is TRBJ2-1, the V gene TRBV4-3, with TRBD2 identical over 7 bases. From germline, CDR1 is LGHNA and CDR2 YSLEER. After removal of 4 bases from V and 1 base from J, the junction contained 7 bases not matched to a gene. This CDR3 region has 16 residues. In DNA, the CDR3 is TGCGCCAGCAGCCCCAGGGCGGGGGTTTCCTACAATGAGCAGTTCTTC. As protein: CASSPRAGVSYNEQFF.

This clonotype showed up many times. The chain uses TRBV6-2 or TRBV6-3 and TRBJ2-7; TRBD2 aligns across 12 bases. J was trimmed by 1 base and V by 4 bases; bases with no gene match: 8. CDR1 and CDR2 from the germline V gene are MNHEY and SVGEGT. The CDR3 spans 17 residues. The CDR3: CASSSLTSGGISYEQYF. DNA of the CDR3: TGTGCCAGCAGTTCCCTCACTAGCGGGGGGATTTCCTACGAGCAGTACTTC.

This clonotype occurred a few times. The chain carries TRBV12-3 or TRBV12-4 and TRBJ2-5, with 16 bases that match TRBD2. CDR3 length: 18 residues. With V trimmed by 1 base and J by 5 bases, 7 bases remained unmatched. The CDR3 sequence is CASSLGLGLAGGQETQYF. The CDR3 DNA reads TGTGCCAGCAGTTTAGGATTGGGACTAGCGGGGGGGCAGGAGACCCAGTACTTC.

The rearrangement joins TRBV10-2 to TRBJ2-7, with a weak D call TRBD1 (6 bases). The V and J ends lost 8 bases and 5 bases respectively, with 25 bases between them. Germline V gene sequence: CDR1 WSHSY, CDR2 SAAADI. This CDR3 spans 16 amino acids. The CDR3 is CASRIRDTLLGHEQYF. CDR3 coding DNA: TGCGCCAGCCGAATCCGGGACACACTCCTTGGCCACGAGCAGTACTTC.

The rearrangement uses TRBV7-6 and TRBJ2-6, with 11 bases aligning to TRBD1. CDR3 length: 19 amino acids. CDR1 and CDR2 from the germline V gene are SGHVS and FNYEAQ. The V segment lost 4 bases and the J segment 4 bases; nucleotides outside the gene matches: 12. The CDR3 DNA reads as TGTGCCAGCAGCTCTCCCCGGGGACAGGGGGTTCCAGGGGCCAACGTCCTGACTTTC. Its protein product is CASSSPRGQGVPGANVLTF.

V usage is TRBV9 and J usage is TRBJ1-1; 8 nucleotides agree with TRBD1. CDR1 and CDR2 (germline): SGDLS, YYNGEE. V lost 5 bases, J lost 4 bases, and 13 bases stayed unmatched. The CDR3 totals 16 residues. As DNA, the CDR3 is TGTGCCAGCAGTCTGACAGGGGATTCACTGATCACTGAAGCTTTCTTT. Its protein product is CASSLTGDSLITEAFF.

The chain joins TRBV7-2 to TRBJ2-5; D possibly corresponds to TRBD2 (5 bases). The CDR3 sequence is 13 residues long. Germline loops: CDR1 SGHTA, CDR2 FQGNSA. V gave up 2 bases and J gave up 7 bases, with 11 bases separating them. The CDR3: CASSLQPAGTQYF. The CDR3 bases are TGTGCCAGCAGCTTACAGCCCGCGGGGACCCAGTACTTC.

This clonotype was picked up many times. This chain links TRBV6-6 with TRBJ1-1, with a tentative D call TRBD1 (6 bases). V was shortened by 2 bases and J by 4 bases, with 11 bases between the two germline ends. This CDR3 comprises 14 residues. The germline V gene encodes CDR1 MNHNY and CDR2 SVGAGI (reference sequence). This chain's CDR3 is CASSYTQGITEAFF. The CDR3 DNA sequence: TGTGCCAGCAGTTACACTCAGGGGATCACTGAAGCTTTCTTT.

This clonotype was counted a few times. The chain couples TRBV5-1 to TRBJ2-2, with TRBD2 identical over 7 bases. Germline V gene data show CDR1 as SGHRS and CDR2 as YFSETQ. V was pared by 0 bases and J by 6 bases, with 5 bases of the junction left unmatched. The CDR3 contains 15 residues. In DNA form, the CDR3 reads TGCGCCAGCAGCTTGGAGCGGGGTTTGTCCGGGGAGCTGTTTTTT. Protein product: CASSLERGLSGELFF.

This clonotype was recorded many times. J is TRBJ2-1 and V is TRBV9, with D tentatively TRBD2 (7 bases). Looked up from germline, CDR1 is SGDLS and CDR2 is YYNGEE. Trimming took off 0 bases at V and 6 bases at J, with 13 bases between the two ends. This CDR3 spans 15 amino acids. The CDR3 region is CASSVGGGHFNEQFF. In nucleotides, the CDR3 is TGTGCCAGCAGCGTAGGCGGGGGACACTTCAATGAGCAGTTCTTC.

The chain combines TRBV10-3 with TRBJ2-1; D is undetermined. Germline V CDR1 and CDR2: ENHRY, SYGVKD. This CDR3 region has 15 residues. With 3 bases removed from V and 2 bases from J, the gap between germline ends came to 11 bases. In DNA form, the CDR3 reads TGTGCCATCAGTGAAGAACTTTTTACCTACAATGAGCAGTTCTTC. Protein product: CAISEELFTYNEQFF.

The chain combines TRBV24-1 with TRBJ1-5; D gene uncertain. Germline V gene lookup returns CDR1 KGHDR and CDR2 SFDVKD. The CDR3 is made up of 14 amino acids. V lost 3 bases, J lost 7 bases, and 12 bases lay in between. The CDR3 DNA reads TGTGCCACCAGTGATCGACGGACGAGCCAGCCCCAGCATTTT. Its translation is CATSDRRTSQPQHF.

Many counts were recorded for this clonotype. V is TRBV7-2 and J is TRBJ1-5; unclear D gene. V was trimmed by 1 base and J by 7 bases, leaving 14 bases between them. CDR1 and CDR2 from the germline V gene are SGHTA and FQGNSA. This CDR3 region has 15 residues. The CDR3 DNA follows: TGTGCCAGCAGCTTAGTTCTGGGGTTGGGGCAGCCCCAGCATTTT. Translation: CASSLVLGLGQPQHF.

J is TRBJ2-5 and V is TRBV28, with D possibly being TRBD2 (5 bases). Between the trimmed V and J ends, which lost 2 bases and 1 base, there was a span of 11 bases. Germline CDR1 and CDR2: MDHEN and SYDVKM. The CDR3 is made up of 15 amino acids. CDR3 bases: TGTGCCAGCAGTTTAGCAGCCGGGGTCCAAGAGACCCAGTACTTC. Protein product: CASSLAAGVQETQYF.

This clonotype was picked up a small number of times. The chain links TRBV7-2 to TRBJ2-3, with 8 bases lining up with TRBD2. CDR1 is SGHTA and CDR2 is FQGNSA in the germline V gene. The junction had 6 bases not matched to a gene; V was cut back by 5 bases and J by 8 bases. The CDR3 sequence is 13 residues long. CDR3 in DNA: TGTGCCAGCAGCCCCCCCACTAGCGGTACGCAGTATTTT. It specifies CASSPPTSGTQYF.